This T cell receptor (beta chain) was identified during a study of patients and donors after allogeneic stem cell transplantation. TCRdb reanalysed the RT-PCR reads using MiXCR and keeps one entry per CDR3 protein. In the table there are about 160,000 distinct CDR3 sequences, 24% of which are singletons. With 1 base removed from V and 2 bases from J, the gap between germline ends came to 19 bases. The germline V gene has CDR1 MGHDK and CDR2 SYGVNS. The CDR3 has 18 residues. The chain joins TRBV25-1 to TRBJ2-3; TRBD2 might be the D (6 bases). Sequenced: blood, either unsorted or a sorted T cell fraction (not recorded which). The TCR sequence derives from a human donor who was either an allogeneic HSCT recipient or a stem cell or donor lymphocyte infusion donor (not recorded which). It is not recorded whose cells these are; they may come from a transplant donor. Here the CDR3 DNA reads TGTGCCAGCAGTGAATTAACGGGAGACATGATTTACACAGATACGCAGTATTTT. Protein sequence: CASSELTGDMIYTDTQYF.